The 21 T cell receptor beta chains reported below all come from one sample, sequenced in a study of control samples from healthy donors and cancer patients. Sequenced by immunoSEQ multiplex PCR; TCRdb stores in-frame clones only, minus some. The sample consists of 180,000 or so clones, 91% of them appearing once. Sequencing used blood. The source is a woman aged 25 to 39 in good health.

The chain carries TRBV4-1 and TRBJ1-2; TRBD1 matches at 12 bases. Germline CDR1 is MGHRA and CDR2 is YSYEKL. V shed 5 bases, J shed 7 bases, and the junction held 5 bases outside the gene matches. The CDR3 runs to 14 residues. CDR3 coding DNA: TGCGCCAGCAGCTATCCGGGACAGGGGGCTGGCTACACCTTC. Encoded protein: CASSYPGQGAGYTF.

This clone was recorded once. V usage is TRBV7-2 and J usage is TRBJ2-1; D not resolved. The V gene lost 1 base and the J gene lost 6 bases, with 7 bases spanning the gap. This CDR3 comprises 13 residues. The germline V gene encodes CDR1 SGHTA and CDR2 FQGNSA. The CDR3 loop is CASSLDIRNEQFF. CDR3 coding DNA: TGTGCCAGCAGCTTAGACATACGCAATGAGCAGTTCTTC. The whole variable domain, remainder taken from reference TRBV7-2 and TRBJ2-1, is GAGVSQSPSNKVTEKGKDVELRCDPISGHTALYWYRQSLGQGLEFLIYFQGNSAPDKSGLPSDRFSAERTGGSVSTLTIQRTQQEDSAVYLCASSLDIRNEQFFGPGTRLTVL.

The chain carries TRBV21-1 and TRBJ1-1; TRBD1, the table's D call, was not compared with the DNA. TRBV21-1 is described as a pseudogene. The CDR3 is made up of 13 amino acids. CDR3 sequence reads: CASSVTGGTEAFF. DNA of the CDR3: TGTGCCAGCAGCGTGACAGGGGGGACTGAAGCTTTCTTT.

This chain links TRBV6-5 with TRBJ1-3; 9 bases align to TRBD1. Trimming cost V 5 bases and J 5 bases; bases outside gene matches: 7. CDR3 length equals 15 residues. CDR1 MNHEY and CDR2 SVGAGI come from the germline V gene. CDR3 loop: CASSPRGTGRNTIYF. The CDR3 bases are TGTGCCAGCAGTCCCCGCGGGACAGGGAGAAACACCATATATTTT.

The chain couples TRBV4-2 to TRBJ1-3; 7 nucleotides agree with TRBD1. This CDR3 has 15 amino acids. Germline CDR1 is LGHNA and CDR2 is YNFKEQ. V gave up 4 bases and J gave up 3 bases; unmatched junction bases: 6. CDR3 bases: TGTGCCAGCAGCCCCCGCAGGGGGGTTGGAAACACCATATATTTT. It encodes CASSPRRGVGNTIYF.

The CDR3 reads CASSGRGQPQHF. Here the CDR3 DNA reads TGTGCCAGCAGCGGCAGGGGGCAGCCCCAGCATTTT. The chain links TRBV7-9 to TRBJ1-5; 7 bases map to TRBD1. Looked up from germline, CDR1 is SEHNR and CDR2 is FQNEAQ (reference sequence). The junction had 2 bases not matched to a gene; V was cut back by 5 bases and J by 7 bases. There are 12 residues in the CDR3.

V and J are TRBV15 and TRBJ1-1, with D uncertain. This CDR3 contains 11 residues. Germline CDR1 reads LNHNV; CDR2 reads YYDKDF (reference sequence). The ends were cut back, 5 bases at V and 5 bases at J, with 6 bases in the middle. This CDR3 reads CATSVGTEAFF. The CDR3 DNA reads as TGTGCCACCAGCGTAGGGACTGAAGCTTTCTTT.

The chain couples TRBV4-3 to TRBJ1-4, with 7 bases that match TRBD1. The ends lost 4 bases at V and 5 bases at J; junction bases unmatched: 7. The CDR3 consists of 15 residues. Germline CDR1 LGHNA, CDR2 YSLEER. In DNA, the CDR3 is TGCGCCAGCAGCCCGGGCGACAGGGTCAATGAAAAACTGTTTTTT. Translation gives CASSPGDRVNEKLFF.

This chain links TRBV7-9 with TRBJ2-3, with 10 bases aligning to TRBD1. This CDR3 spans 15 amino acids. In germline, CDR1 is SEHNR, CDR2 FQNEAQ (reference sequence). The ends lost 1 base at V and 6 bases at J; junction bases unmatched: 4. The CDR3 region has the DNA TGTGCCAGCAGCTTAGGGACAGGGGGAGCGGATACGCAGTATTTT. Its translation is CASSLGTGGADTQYF.

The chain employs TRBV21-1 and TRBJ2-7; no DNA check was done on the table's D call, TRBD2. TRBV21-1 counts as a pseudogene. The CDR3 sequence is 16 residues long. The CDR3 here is CASSKGRLAETYEQYF. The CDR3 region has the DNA TGTGCCAGCAGCAAAGGGCGGCTAGCGGAAACCTACGAGCAGTACTTC.

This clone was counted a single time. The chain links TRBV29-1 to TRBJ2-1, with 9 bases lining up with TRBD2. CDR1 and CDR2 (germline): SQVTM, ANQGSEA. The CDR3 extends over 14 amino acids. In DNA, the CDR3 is TGCAGTTATAGCGGGGGAGACTCCTACAATGAGCAGTTCTTC. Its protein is CSYSGGDSYNEQFF.

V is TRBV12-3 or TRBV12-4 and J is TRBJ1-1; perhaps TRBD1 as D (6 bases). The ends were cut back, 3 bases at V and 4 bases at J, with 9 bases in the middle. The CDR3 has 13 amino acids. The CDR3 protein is CASSFRGATEAFF. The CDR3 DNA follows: TGTGCCAGCAGTTTTCGGGGGGCCACTGAAGCTTTCTTT.

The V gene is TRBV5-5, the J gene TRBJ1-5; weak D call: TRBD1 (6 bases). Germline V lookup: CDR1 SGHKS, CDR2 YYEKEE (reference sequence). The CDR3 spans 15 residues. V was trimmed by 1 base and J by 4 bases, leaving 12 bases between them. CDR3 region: CASSLTGTPNQPQHF. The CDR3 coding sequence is TGTGCCAGCAGCTTGACCGGGACACCGAATCAGCCCCAGCATTTT.

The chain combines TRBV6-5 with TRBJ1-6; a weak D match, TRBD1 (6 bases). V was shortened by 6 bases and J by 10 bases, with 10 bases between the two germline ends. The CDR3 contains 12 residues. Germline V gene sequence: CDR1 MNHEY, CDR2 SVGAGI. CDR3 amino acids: CASRRQESPLHF. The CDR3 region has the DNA TGTGCCAGCAGAAGACAGGAGTCACCCCTCCACTTT.

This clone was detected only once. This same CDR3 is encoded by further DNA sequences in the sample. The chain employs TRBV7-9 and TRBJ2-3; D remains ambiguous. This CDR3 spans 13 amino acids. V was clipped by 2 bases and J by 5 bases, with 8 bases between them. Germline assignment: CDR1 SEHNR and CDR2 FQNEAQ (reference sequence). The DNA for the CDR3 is TGTGCCAGCAGCTTACTAGGGCTAGATACGCAGTATTTT. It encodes CASSLLGLDTQYF.

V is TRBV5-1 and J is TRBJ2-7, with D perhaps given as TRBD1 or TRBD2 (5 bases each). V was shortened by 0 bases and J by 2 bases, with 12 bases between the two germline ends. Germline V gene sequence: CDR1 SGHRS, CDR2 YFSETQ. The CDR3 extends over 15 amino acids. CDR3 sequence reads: CASSLDGTGPYEQYF. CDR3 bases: TGCGCCAGCAGCTTGGATGGGACGGGACCCTACGAGCAGTACTTC.

CDR3 bases: TGTGCCAGCAGTGAGAAGGGCACTAACTATGGCTACACCTTC. Translation: CASSEKGTNYGYTF. The gene calls are TRBV6-1 and TRBJ1-2; D gene unclear. CDR3 length equals 14 residues. CDR1 is MNHNS, CDR2 SASEGT, per germline. V was shortened by 3 bases and J by 0 bases, with 8 bases between the two germline ends.

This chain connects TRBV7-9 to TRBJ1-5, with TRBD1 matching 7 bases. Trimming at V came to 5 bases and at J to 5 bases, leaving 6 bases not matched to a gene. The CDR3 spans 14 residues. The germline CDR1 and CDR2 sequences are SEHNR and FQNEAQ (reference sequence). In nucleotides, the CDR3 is TGTGCCAGCAGCCCACAGGGGATGGATCAGCCCCAGCATTTT. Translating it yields CASSPQGMDQPQHF.

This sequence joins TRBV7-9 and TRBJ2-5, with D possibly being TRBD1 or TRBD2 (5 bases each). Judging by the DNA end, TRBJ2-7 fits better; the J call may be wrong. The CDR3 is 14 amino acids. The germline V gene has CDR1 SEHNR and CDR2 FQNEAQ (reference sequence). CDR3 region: CASSLGGTIYEQYF. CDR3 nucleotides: TGTGCCAGCAGCTTAGGAGGGACCATTTACGAGCAGTACTTC.

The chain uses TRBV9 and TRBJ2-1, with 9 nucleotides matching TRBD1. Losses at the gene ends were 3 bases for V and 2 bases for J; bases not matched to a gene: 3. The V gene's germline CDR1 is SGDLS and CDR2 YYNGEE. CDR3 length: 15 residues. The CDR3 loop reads CASSAGTGPYNEQFF. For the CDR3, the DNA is TGTGCCAGCAGCGCCGGGACAGGGCCCTACAATGAGCAGTTCTTC.

The DNA for the CDR3 is TGTGCCAGCAGCACCCTAGCGGGGGGGGCCACAGATACGCAGTATTTT. It codes for CASSTLAGGATDTQYF. The chain carries TRBV7-2 and TRBJ2-3, with TRBD2 matching over 12 bases. V shed 5 bases and J 2 bases; nucleotides not matched to a gene: 5. Germline V gene data show CDR1 as SGHTA and CDR2 as FQGNSA. There are 16 residues in the CDR3.